Presented here are 18 T cell receptor beta chains from one specimen sequenced in a study of tumor-infiltrating lymphocytes in localized non-small cell lung cancer. Data came from immunoSEQ multiplex PCR; TCRdb stores just in-frame clones and leaves some out. This table has some 8,100 clones, roughly three quarters appearing once. Sequencing was performed on uninvolved lung tissue not adjacent to the tumor. The source of these receptors is a human donor with non-small cell lung cancer.

This clone was picked up one time. The chain has TRBV10-3 and TRBJ1-4, with D tentatively TRBD1 (5 bases). The CDR3 runs to 16 residues. Germline V CDR1 and CDR2: ENHRY, SYGVKD. The V end lost 3 bases, the J end lost 3 bases, and 14 bases lay between the germline ends. As DNA, the CDR3 is TGTGCCATCAGTGATCGGGGCAGAGCGGCTAATGAAAAACTGTTTTTT. The encoded protein is CAISDRGRAANEKLFF.

The chain recombines TRBV29-1 with TRBJ1-2, with D perhaps matching TRBD1 (5 bases). The CDR3 extends over 13 amino acids. CDR1 and CDR2 from the germline V gene are SQVTM and ANQGSEA. Trimming shortened V by 5 bases and J by 4 bases, and 14 bases separated the two germline ends. CDR3 bases: TGCAGCGTTCGGGGTGACAGTGTCTATGGCTACACCTTC. Protein product: CSVRGDSVYGYTF. The entire variable domain, with the rest obtained from reference TRBV29-1 and TRBJ1-2, is as follows: SAVISQKPSRDICQRGTSLTIQCQVDSQVTMMFWYRQQPGQSLTLIATANQGSEATYESGFVIDKFPISRPNLTFSTLTVSNMSPEDSSIYLCSVRGDSVYGYTFGSGTRLTVV.

The V gene is TRBV10-3, the J gene TRBJ2-1; TRBD2 matches at 9 bases. V lost 6 bases to trimming and J lost 5 bases; unmatched junction nucleotides: 2. This CDR3 has 13 amino acids. Germline values: CDR1 ENHRY, CDR2 SYGVKD. CDR3 nucleotides: TGTGCCATCAGGACTAGCGGAGACAATGAGCAGTTCTTC. Protein product: CAIRTSGDNEQFF.

The rearrangement uses TRBV7-3 and TRBJ2-1, with 7 bases matching TRBD1. The germline V gene has CDR1 SGHTA and CDR2 FQGTGA. J lost 5 bases, V lost 2 bases, and 3 bases had no gene match. There are 14 residues in the CDR3. CDR3 DNA sequence: TGTGCCAGCAGCTTAGAGGGACAGAACAATGAGCAGTTCTTC. This sequence encodes CASSLEGQNNEQFF.

The genes are TRBV10-1 and TRBJ2-1; D unclear. This CDR3 comprises 12 residues. The V end was cut by 3 bases, the J end by 6 bases, with 6 bases between. CDR1 and CDR2 (germline): WNHNN, SYGVQD (reference sequence). CDR3 residues: CASSDGLNEQFF. CDR3 in DNA: TGCGCCAGCAGTGATGGCCTCAATGAGCAGTTCTTC.

The rearrangement links TRBV9 to TRBJ1-2, with TRBD1 identical over 7 bases. Germline CDR1 is SGDLS and CDR2 is YYNGEE. The CDR3 has 14 amino acids. The trim removed 5 bases at V and 12 bases at J, leaving 16 bases unmatched. The CDR3 DNA follows: TGTGCCAGCAGGACAGGGACAGAGTCCACTCACGACACCTTC. Translating it yields CASRTGTESTHDTF.

The rearrangement links TRBV4-1 to TRBJ1-6; D not certain. The germline V gene encodes CDR1 MGHRA and CDR2 YSYEKL. Trimming removed 0 bases from V and 2 bases from J, with 11 bases in between. CDR3 length: 17 amino acids. CDR3 loop: CASSQEGSETYNSPLHF. The CDR3 DNA reads as TGCGCCAGCAGCCAAGAAGGAAGTGAGACCTATAATTCACCCCTCCACTTT.

CDR3 amino acids: CATSVKGASYNEQFF. The CDR3, as DNA: TGTGCCACCAGCGTAAAGGGGGCCTCCTACAATGAGCAGTTCTTC. The chain is built from TRBV15 and TRBJ2-1; 7 bases are shared with TRBD1. Germline V gene lookup returns CDR1 LNHNV and CDR2 YYDKDF (reference sequence). The CDR3 consists of 15 residues. With 5 bases clipped from V and 0 bases from J, the junction kept 4 bases outside the gene matches.

The chain employs TRBV15 and TRBJ1-5; tentatively, D is TRBD1 (6 bases). Germline assignment: CDR1 LNHNV and CDR2 YYDKDF (reference sequence). This CDR3 spans 12 amino acids. V dropped 0 bases and J dropped 11 bases, with 8 bases sitting between them. The CDR3 DNA is TGTGCCACCAGCAGAGATCAGGGGACCCAGCATTTT. It specifies CATSRDQGTQHF.

The genes are TRBV2 and TRBJ2-7, with D tentatively TRBD1 (5 bases). CDR1 and CDR2 (germline): SNHLY, FYNNEI. V was trimmed by 5 bases and J by 0 bases, leaving 14 bases between them. CDR3 length: 15 residues. Here the CDR3 DNA reads TGTGCCAGCAGTAAAGACAGCGAGGTCTCCTACGAGCAGTACTTC. The encoded protein is CASSKDSEVSYEQYF.

The gene calls are TRBV9 and TRBJ2-7; 7 nucleotides match TRBD2. With 0 bases clipped from V and 6 bases from J, the junction kept 24 bases outside the gene matches. This CDR3 contains 20 residues. Germline CDR1 and CDR2: SGDLS and YYNGEE. The CDR3 DNA is TGTGCCAGCAGCGTAGAGGGACTAATCGGTGCGGCGGGAGAAGGAACCGAGCAGTACTTC. It encodes CASSVEGLIGAAGEGTEQYF.

The rearrangement uses TRBV7-9 and TRBJ2-1; TRBD1 is a possible D gene (5 bases). Germline V gene sequence: CDR1 SEHNR, CDR2 FQNEAQ (reference sequence). V was clipped by 6 bases and J by 7 bases, with 16 bases between them. The CDR3 sequence is 14 residues long. The CDR3 loop is CASSLTERLNEQFF. The CDR3 DNA reads TGTGCCAGCAGTTTGACAGAGAGGCTGAATGAGCAGTTCTTC. The whole variable domain, remainder taken from reference TRBV7-9 and TRBJ2-1, is DTGVSQNPRHKITKRGQNVTFRCDPISEHNRLYWYRQTLGQGPEFLTYFQNEAQLEKSRLLSDRFSAERPKGSFSTLEIQRTEQGDSAMYLCASSLTERLNEQFFGPGTRLTVL.

The chain is built from TRBV6-5 and TRBJ2-7; a possible D gene is TRBD2 (7 bases). Trimming cost V 0 bases and J 5 bases, with 11 bases left between them. CDR3 size: 14 residues. CDR1 is MNHEY and CDR2 is SVGAGI in the germline V gene. This CDR3 reads CASSYSRGGDEQYF. CDR3 DNA sequence: TGTGCCAGCAGTTACTCTAGGGGGGGGGACGAGCAGTACTTC.

The V call is TRBV11-1, the J call TRBJ1-1; D is ambiguous. Germline lookup yields CDR1 SGHAT and CDR2 FQDESV (reference sequence). Deletions cut 3 bases from V and 3 bases from J, with 2 bases between. The CDR3 contains 11 residues. CDR3 nucleotides: TGTGCCAGCAGCTTTGACACTGAAGCTTTCTTT. Its translation is CASSFDTEAFF.

The chain is built from TRBV28 and TRBJ2-7, with 10 bases identical to TRBD2. The CDR3 covers 13 residues. The V and J ends lost 5 bases and 5 bases, in that order; junction bases with no gene match: 3. CDR1 and CDR2 (germline): MDHEN, SYDVKM. This CDR3 reads CASSITSGDEQYF. The CDR3, as DNA: TGTGCCAGCAGTATTACTAGCGGGGACGAGCAGTACTTC.

This chain uses TRBV6-5 with TRBJ1-1, with 10 bases aligning to TRBD1. The CDR3 loop spans 14 amino acids. The junction had 7 bases not matched to a gene; V was cut back by 6 bases and J by 6 bases. Germline V gene lookup returns CDR1 MNHEY and CDR2 SVGAGI. CDR3 sequence: CASSAGTGVAEAFF. CDR3 nucleotides: TGTGCCAGCAGCGCCGGGACAGGGGTCGCTGAAGCTTTCTTT.

V usage is TRBV6-1 and J usage is TRBJ1-5, with 7 positions matching TRBD1. The CDR3 extends over 15 amino acids. V gave up 1 base and J gave up 3 bases; unmatched junction bases: 3. Germline CDR1 MNHNS, CDR2 SASEGT. The CDR3 DNA sequence: TGTGCCAGCAGTGAAGGGGGGACAGACAATCAGCCCCAGCATTTT. As protein: CASSEGGTDNQPQHF.

The chain has TRBV28 and TRBJ2-1; the match to TRBD1 covers 8 bases. Unmatched junction bases numbered 6, after V lost 6 bases and J lost 8 bases. Germline values: CDR1 MDHEN, CDR2 SYDVKM. This CDR3 is 13 amino acids long. CDR3 sequence: CASSQDRDDEQFF. Here the CDR3 DNA reads TGTGCCAGCAGCCAGGACAGGGACGATGAGCAGTTCTTC.